The 20 T cell receptor beta chains given below trace back to one sample, sequenced in a study of T cells in women clearing cervical HPV infection. Only in-frame clones appear in the TCRdb table, and some are missing; sequencing was by immunoSEQ multiplex PCR. The sample table includes fewer than 25,000 clones. The sample consisted of blood buffy coat. These receptors were obtained from a woman aged 18-69 years with a cervical HPV16 infection that either progressed to CIN3+ or cleared (not recorded which).

Note on this clone: The read falls 3 residues short of the CDR3 end, and the missing part is taken from the germline J gene. This rearrangement joins TRBV18 to TRBJ1-2; 10 positions agree with TRBD1. CDR1 and CDR2 (germline): KGHSH, LQKENI. The CDR3 consists of 14 residues. The CDR3 DNA, read in part, is TGTGCCAGCTCCCCCTCGACAGGGGGCATAGGC. This gives the protein CASSPSTGGIG. The complete CDR3 sequence is CASSPSTGGIGYTF. Full variable domain (rest looked up from reference TRBV18 and TRBJ1-2): NAGVMQNPRHLVRRRGQEARLRCSPMKGHSHVYWYRQLPEEGLKFMVYLQKENIIDESGMPKERFSAEFPKEGPSILRIQQVVRGDSAAYFCASSPSTGGIGYTFGSGTRLTVV.

Worth noting for this clone: The CDR3 goes on 3 residues after the read ends, and that part is filled in from the germline J gene. The V call is TRBV19, the J call TRBJ1-2; TRBD1 is a possible D gene (5 bases). The CDR3 is 14 residues long. In germline, CDR1 is LNHDA, CDR2 SQIVND (reference sequence). Trimming cost V 5 bases and J 4 bases, with 14 bases left between them. CDR3 DNA, as far as it was read: TGTGCCAGTAGTTTTACGGGGGATGCCTATGGC. It codes for CASSFTGDAYG. Given in full, the CDR3 is CASSFTGDAYGYTF. Based on the CDR3 plus reference TRBV19 and TRBJ1-2, the full variable domain is DGGITQSPKYLFRKEGQNVTLSCEQNLNHDAMYWYRQDPGQGLRLIYYSQIVNDFQKGDIAEGYSVSREKKESFPLTVTSAQKNPTAFYLCASSFTGDAYGYTFGSGTRLTVV.

About this clone: The sequenced fragment ends 3 residues before the CDR3 boundary, so the rest is inferred from the germline J gene. V usage is TRBV5-5 and J usage is TRBJ2-7, with 11 bases identical to TRBD1. The CDR3 is made up of 15 amino acids. The V segment lost 5 bases and the J segment 2 bases; nucleotides outside the gene matches: 6. CDR1 SGHKS and CDR2 YYEKEE come from the germline V gene (reference sequence). The CDR3 spells CASRPGTGGAYEQYF. CDR3 DNA (partial): TGTGCCAGCAGGCCCGGGACAGGGGGAGCCTACGAG.

Turning to this clone: With the read ending 3 residues before the CDR3 end, the germline J gene is used to fill in that end. The gene calls are TRBV20-1 and TRBJ2-3; the match to TRBD1 covers 7 bases. The length of the CDR3 is 12 residues. Germline assignment: CDR1 DFQATT and CDR2 SNEGSKA (reference sequence). CDR3 amino acids: CSARGQWETQYF. The CDR3 DNA, read in part, is TGCAGTGCTAGGGGACAGTGGGAGACG.

Regarding this clone: The read ends 3 residues early relative to the CDR3; the germline J gene fills the gap. The chain recombines TRBV20-1 with TRBJ2-7; 8 bases fit TRBD1. The germline V gene encodes CDR1 DFQATT and CDR2 SNEGSKA (reference sequence). J gave up 2 bases and V 0 bases, and 12 bases lay outside the gene matches. The CDR3 totals 17 residues. The sequenced CDR3 bases are TGCAGTGCTAGAGATGACGGGCGGGGCAGGGGGCCCTACGAG. Protein product: CSARDDGRGRGPYE. The whole CDR3 is CSARDDGRGRGPYEQYF.

Concerning this clone: From the germline J gene comes the end of the CDR3, since the read stops 3 residues before it. The chain has TRBV30 and TRBJ1-2; 9 nucleotides agree with TRBD1. This CDR3 comprises 14 residues. The germline CDR1 and CDR2 sequences are GTSNPN and SVGIG (reference sequence). The J segment lost 2 bases and the V segment lost 1 base, leaving 2 bases of the junction unmatched. The CDR3 reads CAWSADRGNYGYTF. Incomplete CDR3 DNA: TGTGCCTGGAGTGCGGACAGGGGAAACTATGGC.

As for this clone: The read gets to within 3 residues of the CDR3 end, and the germline J gene fills in the rest. The chain has TRBV11-2 and TRBJ1-2; 7 bases match TRBD1. The CDR3 loop spans 15 amino acids. Germline V gene sequence: CDR1 SGHAT, CDR2 FQNNGV. V dropped 5 bases and J dropped 2; count of bases not matched to a gene: 8. The CDR3 reads CASSRDSSLNYGYTF. The DNA read from the CDR3 is TGTGCCAGCAGCCGGGACAGCTCCTTAAACTATGGC.

In the case of this clone: The read halts 3 residues ahead of the CDR3 end, with the missing end drawn from the germline J gene. The chain combines TRBV2 with TRBJ1-2; D might be TRBD1 (5 bases). Germline V gives CDR1 SNHLY, CDR2 FYNNEI. This CDR3 has 13 residues. The covered CDR3 bases are TGTGCCAGCAGGGGACTAGATTACAATGAC. Translation gives CASRGLDYND. The whole CDR3 region reads CASRGLDYNDYTF.

CDR3 DNA (partial): TGCGCCAGCAGCCACAGTCATGAAAAA. This sequence encodes CASSHSHEK. The full CDR3 reads CASSHSHEKLFF. The V and J genes are TRBV4-1 and TRBJ1-4; D is unclear. The read comes to an end 3 residues before the CDR3 does, leaving the germline J gene to fill in the end. Trimming took 3 bases from V and 6 from J, leaving 5 bases between them. In germline, CDR1 is MGHRA, CDR2 YSYEKL. The CDR3 is made up of 12 amino acids.

Judged by frequency, this clone is medium-sized. The observed sequence ends 3 residues before the CDR3 terminus, with the missing tail filled in from the germline J gene. This chain links TRBV10-3 with TRBJ2-1; 7 nucleotides line up with TRBD2. Germline trimming cut 0 bases from V and 4 bases from J; bases unmatched to any gene: 3. The CDR3 has 15 residues. Germline lookup yields CDR1 ENHRY and CDR2 SYGVKD. The sequenced CDR3 bases are TGTGCCATCAGTGAGTCATCTAGCGGTTACAATGAG. As protein: CAISESSSGYNE. The entire CDR3 sequence reads CAISESSSGYNEQFF.

Turning to this clone: The read stops 3 residues short of the end of the CDR3; the missing end is completed from the germline J gene. The chain has TRBV7-9 and TRBJ1-2; D is perhaps TRBD1 (6 bases). CDR1 is SEHNR, CDR2 FQNEAQ, per germline (reference sequence). There are 14 residues in the CDR3. The CDR3 DNA, read in part, is TGTGCCACCCAGCCCACAGGGAACACAGATACC. Translation: CATQPTGNTDT. The whole CDR3 protein reads CATQPTGNTDTYTF.

The CDR3 region is CASSVMVRNEQFF. The sequenced part of the CDR3 DNA is TGTGCCAGCAGTGTTATGGTTCGGAATGAG. The genes are TRBV2 and TRBJ2-1; D uncertain. Coverage ceases 3 residues before the CDR3 finishes, and the germline J gene fills in the end. This CDR3 region has 13 residues. Germline V gives CDR1 SNHLY, CDR2 FYNNEI. The V end was cut by 4 bases, the J end by 7 bases, with 11 bases between.

About this clone itself: Read sequence stops 3 residues before the CDR3 end, and the germline J gene provides the missing end. The chain is built from TRBV7-8 and TRBJ2-5; 13 nucleotides match TRBD2. Unmatched junction bases numbered 4, after V lost 6 bases and J lost 0 bases. This CDR3 is built from 16 residues. Per germline, CDR1 SGHVS and CDR2 FQNEAQ. The CDR3 spells CASSPLAGGYQETQYF. The part of the CDR3 DNA that was read is TGTGCCAGCAGTCCACTAGCGGGGGGGTACCAAGAGACC.

Regarding this clone: The sequenced fragment ends 3 residues before the CDR3 boundary, so the rest is inferred from the germline J gene. V gene TRBV2 combines with J gene TRBJ1-2; 7 bases are a match to TRBD1. CDR1 SNHLY and CDR2 FYNNEI come from the germline V gene. This CDR3 spans 13 amino acids. The CDR3 bases that were read are TGTGCCAGCTTTGAGGGGGCAGGAGATACC. This encodes CASFEGAGDT. The complete CDR3 protein is CASFEGAGDTYTF.

Of note for this clone: Coverage ceases 3 residues before the CDR3 finishes, and the germline J gene fills in the end. V and J are TRBV5-1 and TRBJ2-5, with 8 bases matching TRBD1. This CDR3 is built from 14 residues. The ends lost 4 bases at V and 2 bases at J; junction bases unmatched: 4. Per the germline V gene, CDR1 is SGHRS and CDR2 is YFSETQ. CDR3 loop: CASSPGGLQETQYF. CDR3 DNA, as far as it was read: TGCGCCAGCAGCCCAGGGGGCCTACAAGAGACC. Based on the CDR3 plus reference TRBV5-1 and TRBJ2-5, the full variable domain is KAGVTQTPRYLIKTRGQQVTLSCSPISGHRSVSWYQQTPGQGLQFLFEYFSETQRNKGNFPGRFSGRQFSNSRSEMNVSTLELGDSALYLCASSPGGLQETQYFGPGTRLLVL.

Remarks on this clone: The read ends 3 residues early relative to the CDR3; the germline J gene fills the gap. The chain has TRBV9 and TRBJ2-5; D uncertain. Germline V CDR1 and CDR2: SGDLS, YYNGEE. The CDR3 extends over 13 amino acids. The V end lost 4 bases, the J end lost 1 base, and 8 bases lay between the germline ends. The CDR3 sequence is CASSPLIQETQYF. Partial CDR3 DNA: TGTGCCAGCAGCCCTCTTATCCAAGAGACC.

Concerning this clone: The CDR3 extends 3 residues past the end of the read, so its final part is completed from the germline J gene. V gene TRBV29-1 combines with J gene TRBJ2-3, with TRBD1 matching 10 bases. Germline values: CDR1 SQVTM, CDR2 ANQGSEA. This CDR3 is 13 amino acids long. The CDR3 spells CSATGTGDGTQYF. The CDR3 bases that were read are TGCAGCGCCACCGGGACAGGGGATGGGACG.

Regarding this clone: Read data end 3 residues before the CDR3 end; the end is taken from the germline J gene. V and J are TRBV5-1 and TRBJ2-7, with 11 bases fitting TRBD2. The V and J ends lost 0 bases and 4 bases, in that order; junction bases with no gene match: 3. Germline V lookup: CDR1 SGHRS, CDR2 YFSETQ. The CDR3 extends over 15 amino acids. Incomplete CDR3 DNA: TGCGCCAGCAGCTTGGCACTAGCGGGGGTTTACGAG. Translation gives CASSLALAGVYE. The entire CDR3 is CASSLALAGVYEQYF.

On this clone: The CDR3 goes on 3 residues after the read ends, and that part is filled in from the germline J gene. This chain links TRBV13 with TRBJ2-1, with D possibly matching TRBD2 (6 bases). The CDR3 extends over 12 amino acids. The germline gives CDR1 PRHDT, CDR2 FYEKMQ (reference sequence). V lost 2 bases to trimming and J lost 9 bases, with 8 bases between them. CDR3 DNA, as far as it was read: TGTGCCAGCAGCTTAACTAGCCGTGAG. It codes for CASSLTSRE. The entire CDR3 sequence reads CASSLTSREQFF.

CDR3 bases read: TGTGCCAGCAGTGACGTACCCATACCACAGGACACCGGGGAG. Its protein is CASSDVPIPQDTGE. From start to end, the CDR3 is CASSDVPIPQDTGELFF. The J gene is TRBJ2-2, the V gene TRBV6-4; weak D call: TRBD1 (5 bases). The read is 3 residues too short to cover the CDR3 end, so that end is filled in from the germline J gene. Germline CDR1 is MRHNA and CDR2 is SNTAGT. V gave up 2 bases and J gave up 3 bases, with 16 bases separating them. This CDR3 has 17 residues.